This is a list of T cell receptor beta chains from one sample in a study of T-cell reconstitution after alpha-beta-depleted transplantation in children. TCRdb called the PCR reads again in MiXCR, with one record for every CDR3 protein. The sample has about 260,000 distinct CDR3 sequences, approximately 8% seen once. The material was PBMCs, mostly from graft donor cells, obtained 180 days after TCRalphabeta/CD19-depleted stem cell transplant. These receptors were collected from a male patient under 18 who had a stem cell transplant for acute lymphoblastic leukemia, so the T cells may come from the graft donor. Both conserved end residues are part of each CDR3. D genes are given only for firm matches. Clone size is given for some rows only: seen once, a few or many times, or a class if the clone is expanded.

many	TRBJ2-7	TRBV11-2	-	TGTGCCAGCAGACTACTCGGAGGCCCCTACGAGCAGTACTTC	CASRLLGGPYEQYF
many	TRBJ1-4	TRBV7-2	-	TGTGCCAGCAGCTCGGACGGACCTAATGAAAAACTGTTTTTT	CASSSDGPNEKLFF
many	TRBJ1-1	TRBV14	-	TGTGCCAGCAGCCCAAAGATTATAGGGCCCGAAGCTTTCTTT	CASSPKIIGPEAFF
many	TRBJ2-3	TRBV5-5	-	TGTGCCAGCAGCTTAGAAGGGCCGCCGGGAGATACGCAGTATTTT	CASSLEGPPGDTQYF
many	TRBJ1-1	TRBV6-2/TRBV6-3	TRBD1	TGTGCCAGCAGTTACTTATCGACAGGGGGCTATGAAGCTTTCTTT	CASSYLSTGGYEAFF
many	TRBJ2-1	TRBV7-3	TRBD2	TGTGCCAGCAGCCCAAAGACTAGCGGGGACCACAATGAGCAGTTCTTC	CASSPKTSGDHNEQFF
many	TRBJ2-3	TRBV12-3/TRBV12-4	-	TGTGCCAGCAGGGGAGAGGGGACGAGGGGCACAGATACGCAGTATTTT	CASRGEGTRGTDTQYF
many	TRBJ2-7	TRBV4-3	-	TGCGCCAGCAGCCGAGACCGTAGGCCTTCCTACGAGCAGTACTTC	CASSRDRRPSYEQYF
-	TRBJ2-7	TRBV12-5	-	TGTGCTAGTGCCATCGGGGGGCGGAACGAGCAGTACTTC	CASAIGGRNEQYF
many	TRBJ1-1	TRBV12-3/TRBV12-4	-	TGTGCCAGCAGTACGATGGGAGAAGCTTTCTTT	CASSTMGEAFF
many	TRBJ2-7	TRBV5-1	TRBD1	TGCGCCAGCAGCTTGGAACAGGGGGCGAATTACGAGCAGTACTTC	CASSLEQGANYEQYF
many	TRBJ2-7	TRBV5-1	TRBD1	TGCGCCAGCAGCTTGTCGGGACAGGGGAGCTCCTACGAGCAGTACTTC	CASSLSGQGSSYEQYF
many	TRBJ1-1	TRBV7-8	TRBD1	TGTGCCAGCAGCTTAAAGCCGGGACAGGGGGCCGGTGAAGCTTTCTTT	CASSLKPGQGAGEAFF
many	TRBJ2-1	TRBV5-1	-	TGCGCCAGCAGCTCCTTACCGGGGGGCCCCCCCTACAATGAGCAGTTCTTC	CASSSLPGGPPYNEQFF
many	TRBJ1-1	TRBV28	-	TGTGCCAGCAGTTCACACCGGACAGCGAACACTGAAGCTTTCTTT	CASSSHRTANTEAFF
-	TRBJ1-2	TRBV18	-	TGTGCCAGCTCACCATTCGGTTGGGGCTACACCTTC	CASSPFGWGYTF
many	TRBJ2-7	TRBV5-1	-	TGCGCCAGCAGCTTCCAGGGGCACCGTCTCTACGAGCAGTACTTC	CASSFQGHRLYEQYF
many	TRBJ1-6	TRBV12-3/TRBV12-4	-	TGTGCCAGCGGAGTTGGGGGTTCACCCCTCCACTTT	CASGVGGSPLHF
many	TRBJ2-1	TRBV6-5	TRBD1	TGTGCCAGCAGTACCCGGACCGGGACAGGGAGGTCCAATGAGCAGTTCTTC	CASSTRTGTGRSNEQFF
many	TRBJ2-7	TRBV6-5	TRBD2	TGTGCCAGCAGTTACTTCTCCGGGACTAGCGGCTACGAGCAGTACTTC	CASSYFSGTSGYEQYF
many	TRBJ2-1	TRBV10-3	TRBD2	TGTGCCACCGAAAGGGGACTAGAGCAGTTCTTC	CATERGLEQFF
many	TRBJ2-2	TRBV20-1	-	TGCAGTGCTAGAGAAGACAGTGGGGCCGGGGAGCTGTTTTTT	CSAREDSGAGELFF
-	TRBJ2-1	TRBV12-3/TRBV12-4	-	TGTGCCAGCACCCCGGGGACCGCCGGGCAGTTCTTC	CASTPGTAGQFF
many	TRBJ2-1	TRBV12-3/TRBV12-4	-	TGTGCCAGCAGTTTAGCGCTTGGGGCGCCCGTAAATGAGCAGTTCTTC	CASSLALGAPVNEQFF
many	TRBJ2-7	TRBV18	TRBD2	TGTGCCAGCTCACCACAGGGACTAGCGGGACCCTATGAGCAGTACTTC	CASSPQGLAGPYEQYF
many	TRBJ1-1	TRBV28	TRBD1	TGTGCCAGCAGTCTCGACAGGGCTAGGGACACTGAAGCTTTCTTT	CASSLDRARDTEAFF
many	TRBJ2-7	TRBV29-1	-	TGCAGCGTAGTCCGGACTTCAAGCTCCTACGAGCAGTACTTC	CSVVRTSSSYEQYF
many	TRBJ2-1	TRBV6-5	TRBD2	TGTGCCAGCAGTTACAGTAGACTAGCGATCAATGAGCAGTTCTTC	CASSYSRLAINEQFF
many	TRBJ2-6	TRBV3-1	-	TGTGCCAGCAGCCACTTGACAGGAAGAGGGGCCAACGTCCTGACTTTC	CASSHLTGRGANVLTF
many	TRBJ2-7	TRBV11-3	-	TGTGCCAGCAGCCCAACTAGGGGTTGGTCCTACGAGCAGTACTTC	CASSPTRGWSYEQYF
many	TRBJ1-5	TRBV19	TRBD1	TGTGCCAGTACTTTGACAGGGCACAATCAGCCCCAGCATTTT	CASTLTGHNQPQHF
-	TRBJ2-5	TRBV2	TRBD1	TGTGCCAGCAGTGAGGGGACAGGGATCCAAGAGACCCAGTACTTC	CASSEGTGIQETQYF
many	TRBJ1-2	TRBV29-1	TRBD1	TGCAGCGTTGAGGGCAAGAGACAGGGGATCGGCTACACCTTC	CSVEGKRQGIGYTF
many	TRBJ1-1	TRBV5-1	-	TGCGCCAGCAGCTTGCTAGCAAGTCTGAACACTGAAGCTTTCTTT	CASSLLASLNTEAFF
many	TRBJ2-4	TRBV5-1	-	TGCGCCAGCAGCTGGACAGACTTTGGCCAAGACATTCAGTACTTC	CASSWTDFGQDIQYF
many	TRBJ2-1	TRBV7-8	-	TGTGCCAGCAGCTTAGTTAAGGGCCGCTCCTACAATGAGCAGTTCTTC	CASSLVKGRSYNEQFF
many	TRBJ1-5	TRBV5-1	TRBD1	TGCGCCAGCAGCTGGGGGACAGGTCTGCATCAGCCCCAGCATTTT	CASSWGTGLHQPQHF
many	TRBJ2-2	TRBV27	TRBD2	TGTGCCAGCAGTTTATCGCGGGCTAGCGGGTACACCGGGGAGCTGTTTTTT	CASSLSRASGYTGELFF
many	TRBJ1-6	TRBV4-1	-	TGCGCCAGCAGCCACGGACCGTCTAAGACGACTCCCCTCCACTTT	CASSHGPSKTTPLHF
many	TRBJ2-5	TRBV5-1	-	TGCGCCAGCAGCTCAGAACGAGGGAAAGAGACCCAGTACTTC	CASSSERGKETQYF
-	TRBJ1-5	TRBV2	TRBD1	TGTGCCAGCAACCGAGGGGACAGTAGCAATCAGCCCCAGCATTTT	CASNRGDSSNQPQHF
many	TRBJ1-4	TRBV28	-	TGTGCCAGCGGGTTGGGGGGCTCAACTAATGAAAAACTGTTTTTT	CASGLGGSTNEKLFF
many	TRBJ2-5	TRBV29-1	-	TGCAGCGTCGCCGGCGGGGGACAACAGACCCAGTACTTC	CSVAGGGQQTQYF
many	TRBJ1-1	TRBV12-3/TRBV12-4	-	TGTGCCAGCAGTTTCCTGGACGGGAACCCTGAAGCTTTCTTT	CASSFLDGNPEAFF
many	TRBJ1-6	TRBV6-5	-	TGTGCCAGCAGTTATCTAGGGAGGAGTGATTCACCCCTCCACTTT	CASSYLGRSDSPLHF
many	TRBJ1-4	TRBV12-3/TRBV12-4	-	TGTGCCAGCAGTTTCAGGGCCCATGAAAAACTGTTTTTT	CASSFRAHEKLFF
many	TRBJ1-1	TRBV12-3/TRBV12-4	TRBD1	TGTGCCAGCATCAAAGGGGGCACCGAAGCTTTCTTT	CASIKGGTEAFF
many	TRBJ2-7	TRBV12-3/TRBV12-4	-	TGTGCCAGCAGTTTATCCCGGGGCGACGAGCAGTACTTC	CASSLSRGDEQYF
many	TRBJ2-1	TRBV12-3/TRBV12-4	TRBD2	TGTGCCAGCAGTGTAACTAGCGGGGGCCACAATGAGCAGTTCTTC	CASSVTSGGHNEQFF
many	TRBJ2-5	TRBV4-2	TRBD2	TGTGCCAGCAGCCAAACGGGGGGGACTCTGGGGGAGACCCAGTACTTC	CASSQTGGTLGETQYF
many	TRBJ1-3	TRBV6-5	TRBD1	TGTGCCAGCAGGACACTGACAGGGATAAATGGAAACACCATATATTTT	CASRTLTGINGNTIYF
many	TRBJ1-1	TRBV20-1	-	TGCAGTGCTATGGCGAGGGGTGACACTGAAGCTTTCTTT	CSAMARGDTEAFF
many	TRBJ1-5	TRBV12-3/TRBV12-4	TRBD1	TGTGCCAGCACCTCAGGGGCAGGGGGCCTTCAGCCCCAGCATTTT	CASTSGAGGLQPQHF